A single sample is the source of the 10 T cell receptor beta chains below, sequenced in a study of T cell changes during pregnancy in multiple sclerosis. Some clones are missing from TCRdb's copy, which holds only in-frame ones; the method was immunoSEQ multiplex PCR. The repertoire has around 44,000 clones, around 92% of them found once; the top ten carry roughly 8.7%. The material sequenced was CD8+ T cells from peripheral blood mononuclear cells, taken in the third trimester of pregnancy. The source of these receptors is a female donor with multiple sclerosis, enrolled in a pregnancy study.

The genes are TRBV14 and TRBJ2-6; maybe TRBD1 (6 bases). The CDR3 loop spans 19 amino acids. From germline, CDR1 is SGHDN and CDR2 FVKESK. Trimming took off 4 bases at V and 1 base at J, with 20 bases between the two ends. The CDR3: CASSPQGWDITSGANVLTF. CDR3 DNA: TGTGCCAGCAGCCCCCAGGGCTGGGACATCACTTCTGGGGCCAACGTCCTGACTTTC.

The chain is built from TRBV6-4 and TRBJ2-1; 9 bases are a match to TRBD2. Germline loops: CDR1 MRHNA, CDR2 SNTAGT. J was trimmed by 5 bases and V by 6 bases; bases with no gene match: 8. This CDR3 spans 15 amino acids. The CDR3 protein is CASSPGLAVHNEQFF. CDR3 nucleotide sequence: TGTGCCAGCAGCCCGGGACTAGCCGTTCACAATGAGCAGTTCTTC.

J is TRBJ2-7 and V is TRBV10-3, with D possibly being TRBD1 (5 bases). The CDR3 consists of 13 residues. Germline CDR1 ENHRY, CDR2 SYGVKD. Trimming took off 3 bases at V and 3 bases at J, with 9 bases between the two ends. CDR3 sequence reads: CAISDPRGYEQYF. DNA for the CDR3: TGTGCCATCAGTGACCCAAGGGGCTACGAGCAGTACTTC.

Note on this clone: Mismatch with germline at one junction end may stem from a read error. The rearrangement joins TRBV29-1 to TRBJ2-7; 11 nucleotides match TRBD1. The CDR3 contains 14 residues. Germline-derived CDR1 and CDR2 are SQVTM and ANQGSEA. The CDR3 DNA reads TGCAGCGTAGAAGGGACAGGGGGCTCCTACGAGCAGTACTTC. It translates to CSVEGTGGSYEQYF.

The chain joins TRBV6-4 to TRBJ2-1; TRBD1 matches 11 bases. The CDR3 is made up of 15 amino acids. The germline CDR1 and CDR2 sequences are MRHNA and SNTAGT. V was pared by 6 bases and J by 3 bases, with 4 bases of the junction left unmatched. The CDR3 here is CASSAGTGGYNEQFF. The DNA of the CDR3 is TGTGCCAGCAGCGCCGGGACAGGGGGCTACAATGAGCAGTTCTTC.

This chain's CDR3 is CASSVEGLSYNEQFF. CDR3 sequence (DNA): TGTGCCAGCAGCGTAGAAGGACTTTCCTACAATGAGCAGTTCTTC. J is TRBJ2-1 and V is TRBV9, with D maybe TRBD2 (5 bases). This CDR3 contains 15 residues. V was clipped by 0 bases and J by 1 base, with 8 bases between them. Germline V gives CDR1 SGDLS, CDR2 YYNGEE.

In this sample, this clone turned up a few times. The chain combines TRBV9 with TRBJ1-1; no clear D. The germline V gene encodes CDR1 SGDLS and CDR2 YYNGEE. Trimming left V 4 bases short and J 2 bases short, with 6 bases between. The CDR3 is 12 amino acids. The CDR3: CASSPVNTEAFF. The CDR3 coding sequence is TGTGCCAGCAGCCCAGTAAACACTGAAGCTTTCTTT.

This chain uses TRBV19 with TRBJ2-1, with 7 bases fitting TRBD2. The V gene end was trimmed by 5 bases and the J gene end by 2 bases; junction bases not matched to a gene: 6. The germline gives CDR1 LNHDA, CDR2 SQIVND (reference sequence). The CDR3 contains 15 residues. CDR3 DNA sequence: TGTGCCAGTAGTTTACTAGCGTCACCCTACAATGAGCAGTTCTTC. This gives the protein CASSLLASPYNEQFF.

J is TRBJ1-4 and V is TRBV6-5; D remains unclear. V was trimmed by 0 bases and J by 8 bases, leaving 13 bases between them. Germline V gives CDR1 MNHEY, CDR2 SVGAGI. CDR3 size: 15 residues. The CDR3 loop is CASSYSLWRAEKLFF. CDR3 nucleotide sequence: TGTGCCAGCAGTTACTCGCTCTGGCGGGCGGAAAAACTGTTTTTT.

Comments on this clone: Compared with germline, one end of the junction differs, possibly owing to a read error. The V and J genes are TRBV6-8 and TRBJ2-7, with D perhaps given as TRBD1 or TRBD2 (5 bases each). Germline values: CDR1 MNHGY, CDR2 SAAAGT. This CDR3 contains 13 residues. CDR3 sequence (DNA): TGTGCCCGCAGGGAAGCGGTTGCCTACGAGCAGTACTTC. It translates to CARREAVAYEQYF.